The 16 T cell receptor beta chains below come from one sample, sequenced in a study of cytomegalovirus exposure and HLA in healthy donors. PCR involved 60 Vbeta and 13 Jbeta primers. The data were produced by immunoSEQ multiplex PCR, yet TCRdb's version contains in-frame clones alone and is incomplete. The top ten hold approximately 19% of the sample, which has fewer than 85,000 clones, around 84% seen once. Source material: PBMCs. Receptors were obtained from a man between 65 and 79 years old in good health and CMV-seropositive.

The chain is built from TRBV7-9 and TRBJ2-3; 9 nucleotides align to TRBD1. CDR3 length: 15 amino acids. J gave up 3 bases and V 3 bases, and 4 bases lay outside the gene matches. CDR1 SEHNR and CDR2 FQNEAQ come from the germline V gene (reference sequence). CDR3 coding DNA: TGTGCCAGCAGCTTCGGGACAGGGAAGACAGATACGCAGTATTTT. Encoded protein: CASSFGTGKTDTQYF.

The chain joins TRBV4-1 to TRBJ2-1; TRBD2 agrees at 12 bases. With 0 bases clipped from V and 5 bases from J, the junction kept 14 bases outside the gene matches. The CDR3 is 20 residues long. The germline V gene encodes CDR1 MGHRA and CDR2 YSYEKL. The CDR3 DNA reads as TGCGCCAGCAGCCAAGAACCCGTCGTTTTTGCTAGCGGGAGGGACAATGAGCAGTTCTTC. Translated, it gives CASSQEPVVFASGRDNEQFF.

The J gene is TRBJ2-3, the V gene TRBV7-9, with a weak D call TRBD2 (6 bases). The CDR3 consists of 16 residues. Germline V gives CDR1 SEHNR, CDR2 FQNEAQ (reference sequence). V lost 7 bases to trimming and J lost 1 base, with 18 bases between them. The CDR3 here is CASTRGVGGGTDTQYF. The CDR3, as DNA: TGTGCCAGCACCCGAGGGGTTGGCGGGGGCACAGATACGCAGTATTTT.

This chain joins TRBV6-1 and TRBJ2-3; TRBD2 matches at 10 bases. This CDR3 region has 14 residues. With 8 bases clipped from V and 5 bases from J, the junction kept 7 bases outside the gene matches. Germline loops: CDR1 MNHNS, CDR2 SASEGT. The CDR3 is CASHSGGMGDTQYF. CDR3 nucleotide sequence: TGTGCCAGCCATAGCGGGGGGATGGGAGATACGCAGTATTTT.

This chain joins TRBV29-1 and TRBJ2-6; tentatively, D is TRBD2 (5 bases). This CDR3 contains 16 residues. V lost 4 bases to trimming and J lost 0 bases, with 13 bases between them. Germline V gives CDR1 SQVTM, CDR2 ANQGSEA. CDR3 coding DNA: TGCAGCGTTGTACTAGTCCTTACCTCTGGGGCCAACGTCCTGACTTTC. Its protein is CSVVLVLTSGANVLTF.

The chain's CDR3 is CASSDSSGNTIYF. CDR3 nucleotide sequence: TGTGCCAGCAGCGACAGTTCTGGAAACACCATATATTTT. The chain recombines TRBV28 with TRBJ1-3, with a weak D call TRBD1 (5 bases). Germline values: CDR1 MDHEN, CDR2 SYDVKM. The CDR3 runs to 13 residues. Trimming shortened V by 6 bases and J by 1 base, and 7 bases separated the two germline ends.

The rearrangement links TRBV4-3 to TRBJ2-5; 7 bases line up with TRBD2. Per germline, CDR1 LGHNA and CDR2 YSLEER. V lost 1 base and J lost 5; bases outside the gene matches: 19. The CDR3 sequence is 19 residues long. CDR3 sequence reads: CASSQAGLVSAGVRETQYF. The CDR3 nucleotides are TGCGCCAGCAGCCAAGCCGGACTAGTATCGGCGGGGGTCAGGGAGACCCAGTACTTC.

The table lists this clone with a count of one. The CDR3 DNA reads as TGTGCCACTAAGGGGGACACCCTCCAAGAGACCCAGTACTTC. Its translation is CATKGDTLQETQYF. V and J are TRBV19 and TRBJ2-5, with D possibly TRBD1 on 6 matching bases. Germline V lookup: CDR1 LNHDA, CDR2 SQIVND (reference sequence). The CDR3 runs to 14 residues. The V gene lost 10 bases and the J gene lost 1 base, with 16 bases spanning the gap.

The V gene is TRBV23-1, the J gene TRBJ1-2; perhaps TRBD1 as D (6 bases). TRBV23-1 belongs to the ORF category, with a function that is uncertain. The V end was cut by 0 bases, the J end by 8 bases, with 13 bases between. The CDR3 covers 14 residues. CDR3 amino acids: CASSQSRDTCGYTF. CDR3 nucleotides: TGCGCCAGCAGTCAATCGAGGGACACATGCGGCTACACCTTC.

This clone was seen a single time. The chain recombines TRBV4-1 with TRBJ2-7, with TRBD1 identical over 11 bases. Per germline, CDR1 MGHRA and CDR2 YSYEKL. The CDR3 is 16 residues long. Germline trimming cut 1 base from V and 3 bases from J; bases unmatched to any gene: 5. For the CDR3, the DNA is TGCGCCAGCAGCCAAGTTCCTGGGACAGGGGGCTACGAGCAGTACTTC. Residues: CASSQVPGTGGYEQYF.

The rearrangement joins TRBV6-1 to TRBJ2-5; TRBD1 matches 9 bases. There are 15 residues in the CDR3. Germline CDR1 reads MNHNS; CDR2 reads SASEGT. The J segment lost 1 base and the V segment lost 6 bases, leaving 6 bases of the junction unmatched. This CDR3 reads CASSWTGASQETQYF. DNA of the CDR3: TGTGCCAGCAGCTGGACAGGGGCGAGCCAAGAGACCCAGTACTTC.

CDR3 coding DNA: TGTGCCAGCAGTTTGGAGGCGGTAGCCAAAAACATTCAGTACTTC. Amino acid sequence: CASSLEAVAKNIQYF. V and J are TRBV28 and TRBJ2-4, with a weak D call TRBD2 (5 bases). V lost 3 bases, J lost 0 bases, and 9 bases lay in between. The CDR3 consists of 15 residues. Germline lookup yields CDR1 MDHEN and CDR2 SYDVKM.

CDR3 in DNA: TGTGCCAGCAGGGCGACAGTCCTTTATGGCTACACCTTC. It translates to CASRATVLYGYTF. This chain joins TRBV2 and TRBJ1-2, with D possibly being TRBD1 (5 bases). Per germline, CDR1 SNHLY and CDR2 FYNNEI. Between the trimmed V and J ends, which lost 6 bases and 5 bases, there was a span of 13 bases. The length of the CDR3 is 13 residues.

The rearrangement uses TRBV2 and TRBJ2-5; D might be TRBD1 (6 bases). CDR1 is SNHLY and CDR2 is FYNNEI in the germline V gene. The CDR3 spans 13 residues. Trimming cost V 7 bases and J 7 bases, with 16 bases left between them. This CDR3 is CASTETGKGTQYF. The DNA of the CDR3 is TGTGCCAGCACAGAAACAGGGAAGGGGACCCAGTACTTC. Full variable domain (remainder filled in from reference TRBV2 and TRBJ2-5): EPEVTQTPSHQVTQMGQEVILRCVPISNHLYFYWYRQILGQKVEFLVSFYNNEISEKSEIFDDQFSVERPDGSNFTLKIRSTKLEDSAMYFCASTETGKGTQYFGPGTRLLVL.

The chain couples TRBV5-8 to TRBJ2-5, with 12 bases fitting TRBD1. CDR1 is SGHTS and CDR2 is YDEGEE in the germline V gene. With 4 bases clipped from V and 2 bases from J, the junction kept 6 bases outside the gene matches. The CDR3 is made up of 16 amino acids. CDR3 nucleotide sequence: TGTGCCAGCAGCCGTGGGACAGGGGGCCTTCAAGAGACCCAGTACTTC. Protein product: CASSRGTGGLQETQYF.

The genes are TRBV7-2 and TRBJ2-3, with D unclear. This CDR3 has 14 amino acids. Germline CDR1 is SGHTA and CDR2 is FQGNSA. The V end lost 2 bases, the J end lost 0 bases, and 6 bases lay between the germline ends. The CDR3, as DNA: TGTGCCAGCAGCTTATCTACCAGCACAGATACGCAGTATTTT. Its translation: CASSLSTSTDTQYF.